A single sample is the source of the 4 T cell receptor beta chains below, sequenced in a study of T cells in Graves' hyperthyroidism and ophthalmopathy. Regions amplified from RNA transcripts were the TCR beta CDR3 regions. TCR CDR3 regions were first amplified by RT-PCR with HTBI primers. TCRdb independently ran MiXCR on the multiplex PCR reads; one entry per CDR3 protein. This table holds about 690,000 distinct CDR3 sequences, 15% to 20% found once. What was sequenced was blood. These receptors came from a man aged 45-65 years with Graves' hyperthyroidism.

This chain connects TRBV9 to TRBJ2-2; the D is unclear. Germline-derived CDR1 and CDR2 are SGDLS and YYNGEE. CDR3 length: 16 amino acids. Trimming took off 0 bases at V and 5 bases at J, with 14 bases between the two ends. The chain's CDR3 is CASSVEQSLGTGELFF. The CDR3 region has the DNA TGTGCCAGCAGCGTAGAACAGAGCCTCGGGACCGGGGAGCTGTTTTTT. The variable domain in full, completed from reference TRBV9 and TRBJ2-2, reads DSGVTQTPKHLITATGQRVTLRCSPRSGDLSVYWYQQSLDQGLQFLIQYYNGEERAKGNILERFSAQQFPDLHSELNLSSLELGDSALYFCASSVEQSLGTGELFFGEGSRLTVL.

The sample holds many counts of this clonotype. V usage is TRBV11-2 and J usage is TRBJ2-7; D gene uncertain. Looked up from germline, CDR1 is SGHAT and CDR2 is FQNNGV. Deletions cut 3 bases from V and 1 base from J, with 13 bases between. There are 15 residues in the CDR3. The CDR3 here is CASSFGPLNSYEQYF. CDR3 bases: TGTGCCAGCAGCTTTGGACCCCTCAATTCCTACGAGCAGTACTTC.

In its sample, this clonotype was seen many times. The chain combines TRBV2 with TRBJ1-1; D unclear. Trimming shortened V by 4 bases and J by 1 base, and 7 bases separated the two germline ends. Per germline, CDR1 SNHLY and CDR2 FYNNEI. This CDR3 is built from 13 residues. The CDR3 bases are TGTGCCAGCAGTGGACACCAGAACACTGAAGCTTTCTTT. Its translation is CASSGHQNTEAFF.

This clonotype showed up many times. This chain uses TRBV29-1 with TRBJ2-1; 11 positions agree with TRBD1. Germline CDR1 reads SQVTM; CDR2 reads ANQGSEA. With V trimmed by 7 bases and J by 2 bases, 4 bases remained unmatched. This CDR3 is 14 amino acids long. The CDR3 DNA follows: TGCAGCGGTAGGGACAGGGGGGCCTACAATGAGCAGTTCTTC. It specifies CSGRDRGAYNEQFF.